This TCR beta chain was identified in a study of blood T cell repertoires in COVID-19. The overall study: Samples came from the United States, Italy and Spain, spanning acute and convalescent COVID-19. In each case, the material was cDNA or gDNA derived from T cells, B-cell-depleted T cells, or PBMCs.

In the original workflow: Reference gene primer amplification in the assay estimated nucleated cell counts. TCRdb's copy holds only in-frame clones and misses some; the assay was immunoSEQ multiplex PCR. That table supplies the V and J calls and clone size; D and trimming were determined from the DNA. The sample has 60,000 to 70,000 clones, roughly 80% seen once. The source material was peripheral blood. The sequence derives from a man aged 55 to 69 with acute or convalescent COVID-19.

CDR3 nucleotides: TGTGCCAGCAGTGAAAGCCCCCGAGGGCCAGATACGCAGTATTTT. Translated, it gives CASSESPRGPDTQYF. The chain recombines TRBV2 with TRBJ2-3, with D possibly being TRBD2 (5 bases). V was pared by 2 bases and J by 4 bases, with 13 bases between. Germline loops: CDR1 SNHLY, CDR2 FYNNEI. The CDR3 length is 15 residues. The full variable domain, completed using reference TRBV2 and TRBJ2-3, is EPEVTQTPSHQVTQMGQEVILRCVPISNHLYFYWYRQILGQKVEFLVSFYNNEISEKSEIFDDQFSVERPDGSNFTLKIRSTKLEDSAMYFCASSESPRGPDTQYFGPGTRLTVL.